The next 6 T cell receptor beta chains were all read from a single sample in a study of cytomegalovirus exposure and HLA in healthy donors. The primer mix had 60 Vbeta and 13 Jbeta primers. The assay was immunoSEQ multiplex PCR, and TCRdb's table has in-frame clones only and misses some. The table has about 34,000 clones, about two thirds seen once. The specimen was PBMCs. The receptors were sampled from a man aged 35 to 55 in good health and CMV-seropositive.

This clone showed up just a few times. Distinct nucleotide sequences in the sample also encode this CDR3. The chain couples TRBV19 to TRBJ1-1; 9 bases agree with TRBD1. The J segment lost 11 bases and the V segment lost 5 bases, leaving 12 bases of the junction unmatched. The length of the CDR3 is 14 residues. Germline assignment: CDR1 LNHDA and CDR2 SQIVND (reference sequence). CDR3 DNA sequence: TGTGCCAGTAGTCCGTTTCCGGGACAGGGTGAGGCTTTCTTT. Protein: CASSPFPGQGEAFF.

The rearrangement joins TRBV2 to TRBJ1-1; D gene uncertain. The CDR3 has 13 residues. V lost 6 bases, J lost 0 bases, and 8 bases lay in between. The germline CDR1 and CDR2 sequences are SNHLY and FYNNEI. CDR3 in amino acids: CASSPRVNTEAFF. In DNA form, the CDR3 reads TGTGCCAGCAGCCCCCGGGTGAACACTGAAGCTTTCTTT.

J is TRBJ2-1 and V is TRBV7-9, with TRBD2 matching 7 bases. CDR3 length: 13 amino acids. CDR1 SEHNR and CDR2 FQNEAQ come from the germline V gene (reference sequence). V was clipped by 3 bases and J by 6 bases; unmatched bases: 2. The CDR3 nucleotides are TGTGCCAGCAGCTTGGCTAGCGGCAATGAGCAGTTCTTC. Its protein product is CASSLASGNEQFF. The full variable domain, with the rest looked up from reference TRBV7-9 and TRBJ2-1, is DTGVSQNPRHKITKRGQNVTFRCDPISEHNRLYWYRQTLGQGPEFLTYFQNEAQLEKSRLLSDRFSAERPKGSFSTLEIQRTEQGDSAMYLCASSLASGNEQFFGPGTRLTVL.

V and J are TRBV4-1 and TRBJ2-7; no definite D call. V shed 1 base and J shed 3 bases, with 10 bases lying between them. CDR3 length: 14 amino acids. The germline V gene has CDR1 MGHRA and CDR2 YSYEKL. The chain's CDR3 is CASSQVNNRYEQYF. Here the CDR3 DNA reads TGCGCCAGCAGCCAAGTTAACAACCGCTACGAGCAGTACTTC.

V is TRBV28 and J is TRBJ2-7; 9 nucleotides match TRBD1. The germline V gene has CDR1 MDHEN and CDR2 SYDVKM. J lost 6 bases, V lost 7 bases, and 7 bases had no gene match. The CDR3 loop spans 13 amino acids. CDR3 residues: CASTLGTGREQYF. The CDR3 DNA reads TGTGCCAGCACTCTGGGGACAGGGCGCGAGCAGTACTTC.

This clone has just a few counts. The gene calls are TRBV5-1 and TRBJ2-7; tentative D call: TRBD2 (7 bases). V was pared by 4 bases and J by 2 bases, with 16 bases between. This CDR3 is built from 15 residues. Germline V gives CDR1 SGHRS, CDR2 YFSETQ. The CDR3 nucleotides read TGCGCCAGCAGCCCGGCGGGGGCCGCCGCCTACGAGCAGTACTTC. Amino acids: CASSPAGAAAYEQYF.